The 14 T cell receptor beta chains given below trace back to one sample, sequenced in a study of Graves' ophthalmopathy and Graves' hyperthyroidism. Researchers took RNA transcripts and amplified TCR beta CDR3 regions from them. The first-round RT-PCR employed HTBI primers together with the Qiagen OneStep RT-PCR kit. A multiplex PCR was then performed as the second round. TCRdb itself ran the multiplex PCR reads through MiXCR, one entry per CDR3 protein. This table has 350,000 to 450,000 distinct CDR3 sequences, 20% to 25% appearing once. The sample consisted of peripheral blood. The receptors were gathered from a woman aged 18-30 years with stable Graves' hyperthyroidism.

This clonotype was detected ten times or more. This rearrangement joins TRBV28 to TRBJ2-7; the match to TRBD1 covers 8 bases. The V gene end was trimmed by 6 bases and the J gene end by 3 bases; junction bases not matched to a gene: 4. The CDR3 contains 13 residues. Germline lookup yields CDR1 MDHEN and CDR2 SYDVKM. The CDR3 sequence is CASRTTGVYEQYF. The CDR3 coding sequence is TGTGCCAGCAGAACGACAGGGGTCTACGAGCAGTACTTC.

V is TRBV12-3 or TRBV12-4 and J is TRBJ1-3; TRBD1 matches at 7 bases. The CDR3 runs 15 residues. Unmatched junction bases numbered 10, after V lost 5 bases and J lost 6 bases. The CDR3, as DNA: TGTGCCAGCAGTCCGTGGCAGGGGGGGGAAAACACCATATATTTT. Protein product: CASSPWQGGENTIYF.

The chain recombines TRBV5-1 with TRBJ2-2; 7 bases agree with TRBD1. CDR3 length: 15 amino acids. With 6 bases clipped from V and 4 bases from J, the junction kept 9 bases outside the gene matches. Per the germline V gene, CDR1 is SGHRS and CDR2 is YFSETQ. The CDR3 protein is CASTRQGQSTGELFF. As DNA, the CDR3 is TGCGCCAGCACACGGCAGGGACAGAGCACCGGGGAGCTGTTTTTT. Full variable domain (missing parts from reference TRBV5-1 and TRBJ2-2): KAGVTQTPRYLIKTRGQQVTLSCSPISGHRSVSWYQQTPGQGLQFLFEYFSETQRNKGNFPGRFSGRQFSNSRSEMNVSTLELGDSALYLCASTRQGQSTGELFFGEGSRLTVL.

The sample holds one count of this clonotype. V usage is TRBV18 and J usage is TRBJ1-2; no reliable D call. Trimming removed 0 bases at V and 5 bases at J, with 10 bases between. Germline CDR1 and CDR2: KGHSH and LQKENI. The CDR3 contains 14 residues. The CDR3 here is CASSPPSRPYGYTF. The CDR3 DNA sequence: TGTGCCAGCTCACCACCGAGTAGGCCTTATGGCTACACCTTC.

This clonotype has at least ten counts. This rearrangement joins TRBV6-1 to TRBJ1-2; 9 positions agree with TRBD1. Trimming at V came to 2 bases and at J to 3 bases, leaving 7 bases not matched to a gene. Germline V lookup: CDR1 MNHNS, CDR2 SASEGT. This CDR3 has 16 amino acids. The DNA for the CDR3 is TGTGCCAGCAGTGAATCTCACAGGGGGCTTGACTATGGCTACACCTTC. It translates to CASSESHRGLDYGYTF.

This clonotype was observed at least ten times. V and J are TRBV2 and TRBJ2-6, with D uncertain. The CDR3 spans 17 residues. The V gene lost 1 base and the J gene lost 0 bases, with 10 bases spanning the gap. Germline CDR1 reads SNHLY; CDR2 reads FYNNEI. The chain's CDR3 is CASSEGVALSGANVLTF. CDR3 DNA: TGTGCCAGCAGTGAAGGGGTAGCACTCTCTGGGGCCAACGTCCTGACTTTC.

For this clonotype: One junction end does not reproduce the germline sequence, and a read error may be involved. The rearrangement links TRBV11-2 to TRBJ2-7; 8 bases match TRBD2. This CDR3 is built from 16 residues. Germline V lookup: CDR1 SGHAT, CDR2 FQNNGV. CDR3 nucleotide sequence: TGTGCCAGCAGCCCCTCTAGGACTAGCACCTTATACGTGCAGTACTTC. This sequence encodes CASSPSRTSTLYVQYF.

This clonotype was recorded at least ten times. The chain joins TRBV6-5 to TRBJ2-7; 9 nucleotides agree with TRBD1. CDR3 length: 14 residues. Unmatched junction bases numbered 7, after V lost 5 bases and J lost 5 bases. Germline V CDR1 and CDR2: MNHEY, SVGAGI. The CDR3 reads CASSPDRGRNEQYF. As DNA, the CDR3 is TGTGCCAGCAGTCCCGACAGGGGGAGAAACGAGCAGTACTTC.

With regard to this clonotype: This CDR3 is missing its conserved last phenylalanine or tryptophan, likely due to a read error. The rearrangement joins TRBV6-1 to TRBJ1-1; TRBD1 is a possible D gene (6 bases). Between the trimmed V and J ends, which lost 6 bases and 3 bases, there was a span of 11 bases. The CDR3 contains 13 residues. Germline V gene lookup returns CDR1 MNHNS and CDR2 SASEGT. Here the CDR3 reads CASRTGLDTEAFV. The CDR3 DNA reads as TGTGCCAGCAGAACAGGGTTGGACACTGAAGCTTTCGTT.

There are a few counts of this clonotype. The genes are TRBV25-1 and TRBJ2-7; D remains ambiguous. V lost 10 bases and J 0 bases, leaving 13 bases between the germline ends. Germline V gene sequence: CDR1 MGHDK, CDR2 SYGVNS. The CDR3 sequence is 13 residues long. The CDR3 DNA reads as TGTGCCACCGACACGGAAGACTCCTACGAGCAGTACTTC. Translation gives CATDTEDSYEQYF.

The chain joins TRBV12-3 or TRBV12-4 to TRBJ2-2, with 9 bases matching TRBD1. The CDR3 totals 15 residues. The J segment lost 3 bases and the V segment lost 6 bases, leaving 5 bases of the junction unmatched. For the CDR3, the DNA is TGTGCCAGCAGGGGTTGGACAGGGGACACCGGGGAGCTGTTTTTT. Its protein product is CASRGWTGDTGELFF.

Ten or more counts support this clonotype. The V and J genes are TRBV4-1 and TRBJ2-5; 7 nucleotides align to TRBD2. Trimming cost V 3 bases and J 1 base; bases outside gene matches: 2. Germline CDR1 MGHRA, CDR2 YSYEKL. The CDR3 is 14 residues long. CDR3 amino acids: CASSHQRGQETQYF. For the CDR3, the DNA is TGCGCCAGCAGCCATCAGCGGGGCCAAGAGACCCAGTACTTC.

At least ten counts were recorded for this clonotype. This sequence may be a read error, since a much larger clone differs from it by one base. This chain joins TRBV12-3 or TRBV12-4 and TRBJ1-1; D is undetermined. This CDR3 has 14 amino acids. The V gene lost 5 bases and the J gene lost 3 bases, with 13 bases spanning the gap. For the CDR3, the DNA is TGTGCCAGCAGTCCCGGGCCCGCGGACACTGAAGCTTTCTTT. Amino acid sequence: CASSPGPADTEAFF.

This clonotype has at least ten counts. The chain joins TRBV12-3 or TRBV12-4 to TRBJ2-7, with 13 positions matching TRBD2. The CDR3 consists of 17 residues. V trimming: 5 bases; J trimming: 7 bases; junction bases outside the gene matches: 14. In nucleotides, the CDR3 is TGTGCCAGCAGTCCGAGGACTAGCGGGGGTCTTCCGCGAGAGCAGTACTTC. Amino acid sequence: CASSPRTSGGLPREQYF.